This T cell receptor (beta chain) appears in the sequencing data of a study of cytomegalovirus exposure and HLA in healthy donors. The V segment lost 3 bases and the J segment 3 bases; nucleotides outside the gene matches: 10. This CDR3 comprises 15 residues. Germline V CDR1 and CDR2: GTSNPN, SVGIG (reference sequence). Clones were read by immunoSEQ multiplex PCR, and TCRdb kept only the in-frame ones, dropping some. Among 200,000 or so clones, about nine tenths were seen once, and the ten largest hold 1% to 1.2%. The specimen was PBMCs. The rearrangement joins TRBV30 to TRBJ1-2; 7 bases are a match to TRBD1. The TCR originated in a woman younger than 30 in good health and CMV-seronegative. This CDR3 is CAWRRTGASYYGYTF. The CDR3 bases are TGTGCCTGGAGGCGGACAGGCGCCAGTTACTATGGCTACACCTTC.